One and the same sample provided the 17 T cell receptor beta chains below, sequenced in a study of blood T cells in healthy people across ages. A second about 6 to 12 cycle PCR used barcoded and J-beta primers. Each CDR3 protein is one row after TCRdb ran MiXCR on the 5' RACE reads. The table has nearly 800,000 distinct CDR3 sequences, about 56% seen once. Material for sequencing was blood. Source of these receptors: a man in his forties or fifties in good health.

The chain couples TRBV7-2 to TRBJ2-5, with D perhaps TRBD2 (6 bases). The ends were cut back, 10 bases at V and 4 bases at J, with 22 bases in the middle. The CDR3 sequence is 15 residues long. Germline CDR1 and CDR2: SGHTA and FQGNSA. Here the CDR3 DNA reads TGTGCCACGGGCTGGACGGGAGTGGGCGGAGAGACCCAGTACTTC. Translating gives CATGWTGVGGETQYF.

There are a few counts of this clonotype. V and J are TRBV10-3 and TRBJ2-7; no clear D. With 2 bases removed from V and 3 bases from J, the gap between germline ends came to 11 bases. CDR1 and CDR2 (germline): ENHRY, SYGVKD. The CDR3 sequence is 14 residues long. In DNA, the CDR3 is TGTGCCATCAGTGAGATTGGCGGCGACTACGAGCAGTACTTC. Its translation is CAISEIGGDYEQYF.

Only one count was recorded for this clonotype. Germline is not matched at one junction end, which may reflect a read error. The V call is TRBV5-6, the J call TRBJ2-7; the D gene is possibly TRBD2 (6 bases). With the DNA end fitting TRBJ2-4 better, the J assignment may be wrong. This CDR3 is built from 16 residues. Germline V gene sequence: CDR1 SGHDT, CDR2 YYEEEE. The CDR3 is CASSLSRELAENIQYF. CDR3 in DNA: TGTGCCAGCAGCTTGTCCCGGGAACTAGCCGAAAACATTCAGTACTTC.

This clonotype has only a few counts. V usage is TRBV28 and J usage is TRBJ2-5, with 8 bases matching TRBD2. Germline CDR1 reads MDHEN; CDR2 reads SYDVKM. The CDR3 runs to 15 residues. Losses at the gene ends were 3 bases for V and 5 bases for J; bases not matched to a gene: 8. The CDR3 reads CASSLLGGVGETQYF. CDR3 DNA sequence: TGTGCCAGCAGTTTGCTCGGGGGGGTTGGGGAGACCCAGTACTTC.

V and J are TRBV6-5 and TRBJ2-7; 7 bases fit TRBD2. CDR3 size: 16 residues. Trimming cost V 4 bases and J 2 bases; bases outside gene matches: 11. Per the germline V gene, CDR1 is MNHEY and CDR2 is SVGAGI. The CDR3 reads CASSSQGREGPYEQYF. In DNA form, the CDR3 reads TGTGCCAGCAGTTCCCAAGGAAGGGAGGGACCCTACGAGCAGTACTTC.

This clonotype has more than one count but fewer than ten. The CDR3 is CASNPGIGTGVHYYEQYF. DNA for the CDR3: TGTGCCAGCAATCCGGGAATTGGGACAGGGGTTCACTACTACGAGCAGTACTTC. The chain uses TRBV2 and TRBJ2-7; 10 bases are a match to TRBD1. Trimming cost V 7 bases and J 3 bases; bases outside gene matches: 18. The CDR3 is made up of 18 amino acids. Germline loops: CDR1 SNHLY, CDR2 FYNNEI.

This rearrangement joins TRBV19 to TRBJ1-2; tentative D call: TRBD1 (6 bases). Per germline, CDR1 LNHDA and CDR2 SQIVND (reference sequence). V was cut by 8 bases and J by 4 bases, with 17 bases left in between. This CDR3 contains 14 residues. CDR3 protein: CASLQFGQLYGYTF. The CDR3 bases are TGTGCCAGTCTCCAATTCGGACAGCTCTATGGCTACACCTTC.

This clonotype has just a few counts. The V gene is TRBV12-3 or TRBV12-4, the J gene TRBJ2-6; D assignment may be TRBD1 or TRBD2 (5 bases each). Trimming removed 5 bases at V and 0 bases at J, with 17 bases between. The CDR3 extends over 18 amino acids. DNA of the CDR3: TGTGCCAGCAGTCCTATGCTGGGACGGGACTCTGGGGCCAACGTCCTGACTTTC. Translated: CASSPMLGRDSGANVLTF.

The chain couples TRBV13 to TRBJ2-1, with unresolved D. This CDR3 is built from 14 residues. Germline V CDR1 and CDR2: PRHDT, FYEKMQ (reference sequence). V shed 5 bases and J shed 8 bases, with 16 bases lying between them. The CDR3 nucleotides are TGTGCCAGCAGCCCAAGCCTGGGTTGGGATGAGCAGTTCTTC. It yields the protein CASSPSLGWDEQFF.

The chain is built from TRBV12-3 or TRBV12-4 and TRBJ1-2, with 9 bases lining up with TRBD1. V gave up 6 bases and J gave up 2 bases; unmatched junction bases: 4. The CDR3 loop spans 14 amino acids. The CDR3 protein is CASRRDRANYGYTF. In DNA, the CDR3 is TGTGCCAGCAGGCGGGACAGGGCCAACTATGGCTACACCTTC.

This chain joins TRBV20-1 and TRBJ2-5, with 12 bases aligning to TRBD2. With 5 bases clipped from V and 11 bases from J, the junction kept 15 bases outside the gene matches. Germline V gene sequence: CDR1 DFQATT, CDR2 SNEGSKA (reference sequence). This CDR3 is built from 15 residues. The CDR3 region is CSAQSSGRGNYEQYF. The CDR3 DNA reads as TGCAGTGCTCAGTCTAGCGGGAGGGGAAACTATGAGCAGTACTTC.

This chain joins TRBV28 and TRBJ2-5, with 7 bases identical to TRBD1. The CDR3 sequence is 16 residues long. The J segment lost 9 bases and the V segment lost 5 bases, leaving 18 bases of the junction unmatched. Germline values: CDR1 MDHEN, CDR2 SYDVKM. CDR3: CASSETGSNFQGAQYF. For the CDR3, the DNA is TGTGCCAGCAGTGAGACAGGGTCAAACTTTCAAGGGGCCCAGTACTTC. Looking up the rest from reference TRBV28 and TRBJ2-5 gives the full variable domain: DVKVTQSSRYLVKRTGEKVFLECVQDMDHENMFWYRQDPGLGLRLIYFSYDVKMKEKGDIPEGYSVSREKKERFSLILESASTNQTSMYLCASSETGSNFQGAQYFGPGTRLLVL.

This clonotype turned up a few times. V and J are TRBV2 and TRBJ2-7; 8 bases line up with TRBD1. Germline CDR1 and CDR2: SNHLY and FYNNEI. The CDR3 loop spans 13 amino acids. The junction had 3 bases not matched to a gene; V was cut back by 4 bases and J by 4 bases. CDR3 sequence (DNA): TGTGCCAGCAGTGGCCGACAGGGGTACGAGCAGTACTTC. This translates into CASSGRQGYEQYF.

The chain couples TRBV19 to TRBJ2-5; 7 nucleotides align to TRBD2. CDR3 length: 15 amino acids. Trimming at V came to 2 bases and at J to 3 bases, leaving 6 bases not matched to a gene. Germline V gene lookup returns CDR1 LNHDA and CDR2 SQIVND (reference sequence). The CDR3 loop reads CASSIPGGREETQYF. Written as DNA, the CDR3 is TGTGCCAGTAGTATACCGGGAGGCCGAGAAGAGACCCAGTACTTC.

V is TRBV2 and J is TRBJ2-6; the D call may be TRBD1 or TRBD2 (5 bases each). The length of the CDR3 is 12 residues. CDR1 is SNHLY and CDR2 is FYNNEI in the germline V gene. V gave up 7 bases and J gave up 9 bases, with 10 bases separating them. The CDR3 region has the DNA TGTGCCAGCACTAGGGACGGCAACGTCCTGACTTTC. This gives the protein CASTRDGNVLTF.

V gene TRBV7-8 combines with J gene TRBJ2-7; weak D call: TRBD2 (6 bases). Germline CDR1 is SGHVS and CDR2 is FQNEAQ. The ends were cut back, 5 bases at V and 4 bases at J, with 18 bases in the middle. This CDR3 region has 15 residues. DNA of the CDR3: TGTGCCAGCAGCGCCGCGGCAGGGAGGTCATACGAGCAGTACTTC. Translation gives CASSAAAGRSYEQYF.

This clonotype was seen a single time. V gene TRBV6-5 combines with J gene TRBJ2-1; either TRBD1 or TRBD2 may supply D (5 bases each). The CDR3 contains 16 residues. The V and J ends lost 6 bases and 8 bases respectively, with 23 bases between them. The V gene's germline CDR1 is MNHEY and CDR2 SVGAGI. DNA for the CDR3: TGTGCCAGCAGCCCCCAAACGGGACCGAAGAACCATGAGCAGTTCTTC. It specifies CASSPQTGPKNHEQFF.